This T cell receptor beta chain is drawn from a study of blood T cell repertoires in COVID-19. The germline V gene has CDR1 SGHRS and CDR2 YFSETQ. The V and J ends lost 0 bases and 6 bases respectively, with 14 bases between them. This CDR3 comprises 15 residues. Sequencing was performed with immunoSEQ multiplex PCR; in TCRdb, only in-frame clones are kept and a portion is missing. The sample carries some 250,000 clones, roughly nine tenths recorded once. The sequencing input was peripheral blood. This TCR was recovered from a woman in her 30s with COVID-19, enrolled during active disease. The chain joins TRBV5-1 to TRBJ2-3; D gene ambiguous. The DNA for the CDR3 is TGCGCCAGCAGCTTGGGAGACTCCCTGAGGGATACGCAGTATTTT. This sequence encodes CASSLGDSLRDTQYF.